The sample holds one count of the clone carrying this TCR beta chain. Its antigen remains unidentified. The data were taken from a study of CD4 T cells in relation to SARS-CoV-2 and coronaviruses. The overall study: After less than 11 days of antigen culture, PBMC TCR beta CDR3s were sequenced. General study findings and limits: No crossreactivity against non-spike viral proteins was tested here.

Repertoires were generated with immunoSEQ multiplex PCR, while TCRdb's copy carries only in-frame clones and drops some. The sample lists around 25,000 clones; around 74% were seen once. CD4+ T cells from unexposed donors were obtained before the COVID-19 pandemic (2011-2018). Isolation of CD4+ T cells took place after roughly nine days in culture. Cells permitting, SARS-CoV-2 S/N and four cold-coronavirus spikes were tested on unexposed-donor CD4+ T cells. CDR1 is SGHNT, CDR2 YYREEE, per germline (reference sequence). This CDR3 comprises 14 residues. Between the trimmed V and J ends, which lost 0 bases and 7 bases, there was a span of 11 bases.

The receptor was derived from a human donor in good health. This sequence joins TRBV5-4 and TRBJ2-4; tentative D call: TRBD2 (6 bases). The specimen sequenced was CD4+ T cells from PBMCs, cultured in vitro. The CDR3 region is CASSLVGGGNIQYF. CDR3 bases: TGTGCCAGCAGCTTGGTGGGTGGGGGGAACATTCAGTACTTC.